The 20 T cell receptor beta chains below come from one sample, sequenced in a study of beta chain features in type 1 diabetes. Investigators reverse transcribed all isolated RNA, so they sequenced expressed TCRB transcripts. Produced via immunoSEQ multiplex PCR; TCRdb's table is partial and in-frame only. The sample lists 390,000 or so clones; roughly 14% were seen once. Input material: naive CD4+ T cells from blood. Receptors were obtained from a man younger than 40 in good health.

This clone was seen only a few times. This chain links TRBV10-3 with TRBJ2-3; D is possibly TRBD1 (6 bases). There are 15 residues in the CDR3. Trimming removed 5 bases at V and 5 bases at J, with 17 bases between. CDR1 is ENHRY, CDR2 SYGVKD, per germline. CDR3: CAISSGTLAQDTQYF. The CDR3, as DNA: TGTGCCATCAGTTCCGGGACATTGGCACAAGATACGCAGTATTTT.

The chain combines TRBV6-6 with TRBJ2-2; D is undetermined. Trimming took off 5 bases at V and 2 bases at J, with 12 bases between the two ends. The germline V gene encodes CDR1 MNHNY and CDR2 SVGAGI (reference sequence). CDR3 length: 15 residues. The CDR3 here is CASSSFDFNTGELFF. In DNA form, the CDR3 reads TGTGCCAGCAGTAGCTTCGACTTTAACACCGGGGAGCTGTTTTTT.

This chain links TRBV7-8 with TRBJ2-1, with 9 bases that match TRBD2. The junction had 9 bases not matched to a gene; V was cut back by 2 bases and J by 4 bases. There are 17 residues in the CDR3. Germline values: CDR1 SGHVS, CDR2 FQNEAQ. The CDR3 DNA reads TGTGCCAGCAGCTTATCCCGGACTAGCGTACTTTACAATGAGCAGTTCTTC. It specifies CASSLSRTSVLYNEQFF. Using reference TRBV7-8 and TRBJ2-1 for the parts outside the CDR3, the full variable domain is GAGVSQSPRYKVAKRGQDVALRCDPISGHVSLFWYQQALGQGPEFLTYFQNEAQLDKSGLPSDRFFAERPEGSVSTLKIQRTQQEDSAVYLCASSLSRTSVLYNEQFFGPGTRLTVL.

Only a few counts were recorded for this clone. V gene TRBV19 combines with J gene TRBJ2-3, with D tentatively TRBD2 (5 bases). Trimming took 5 bases from V and 4 from J, leaving 16 bases between them. This CDR3 is built from 15 residues. From germline, CDR1 is LNHDA and CDR2 SQIVND (reference sequence). The DNA for the CDR3 is TGTGCCAGTAGTTCAGCAGCGGTCAGGTCAGATACGCAGTATTTT. This gives the protein CASSSAAVRSDTQYF.

This clone has a handful of counts. This chain joins TRBV10-3 and TRBJ2-2; 9 bases are a match to TRBD2. J gave up 8 bases and V 7 bases, and 11 bases lay outside the gene matches. Per the germline V gene, CDR1 is ENHRY and CDR2 is SYGVKD. CDR3 length: 15 amino acids. The CDR3 is CAIKASGAHAGELFF. CDR3 in DNA: TGTGCCATCAAAGCTAGCGGGGCCCACGCAGGGGAGCTGTTTTTT.

The V gene is TRBV7-2, the J gene TRBJ2-5; tentatively, D is TRBD2 (6 bases). V shed 1 base and J shed 3 bases, with 9 bases lying between them. This CDR3 is 14 amino acids long. Germline V gene lookup returns CDR1 SGHTA and CDR2 FQGNSA. CDR3 residues: CASSLEVAEETQYF. As DNA, the CDR3 is TGTGCCAGCAGCTTAGAGGTAGCGGAAGAGACCCAGTACTTC.

The chain joins TRBV5-1 to TRBJ1-2; TRBD1 might be the D (6 bases). This CDR3 region has 15 residues. Germline CDR1 reads SGHRS; CDR2 reads YFSETQ. The germline V and J ends were trimmed by 2 bases and 4 bases, with 15 bases remaining between them. CDR3 DNA: TGCGCCAGCAGCTTACAGGGTGTTGGTAGCTATGGCTACACCTTC. Amino acid sequence: CASSLQGVGSYGYTF.

V and J are TRBV29-1 and TRBJ1-1; perhaps TRBD1 as D (6 bases). Per germline, CDR1 SQVTM and CDR2 ANQGSEA. The CDR3 extends over 13 amino acids. Trimming stripped 3 bases from V and 5 bases from J, with 13 bases between. The CDR3 loop is CSVEVTTGTEAFF. DNA for the CDR3: TGCAGCGTTGAGGTCACAACAGGGACTGAAGCTTTCTTT.

This clone was detected a few times. The gene calls are TRBV6-1 and TRBJ2-7; a weak D match, TRBD1 (5 bases). V gave up 8 bases and J gave up 3 bases, with 8 bases separating them. Germline values: CDR1 MNHNS, CDR2 SASEGT. The CDR3 has 11 residues. The CDR3 is CASRDSYEQYV. In nucleotides, the CDR3 is TGTGCCAGCCGAGACAGCTACGAGCAGTACGTC.

This rearrangement joins TRBV2 to TRBJ2-1; 12 positions match TRBD1. The germline CDR1 and CDR2 sequences are SNHLY and FYNNEI. V gave up 8 bases and J gave up 8 bases; unmatched junction bases: 7. CDR3 size: 14 residues. The CDR3 sequence: CASFRDRGLDEQFF. DNA for the CDR3: TGTGCCAGCTTCCGGGACAGGGGGCTAGATGAGCAGTTCTTC.

The gene calls are TRBV15 and TRBJ2-4; D is possibly TRBD2 (5 bases). The germline V gene encodes CDR1 LNHNV and CDR2 YYDKDF (reference sequence). The CDR3 covers 16 residues. V lost 3 bases to trimming and J lost 4 bases, with 16 bases between them. CDR3 sequence reads: CATSRGVFQKKNIQYF. The CDR3 DNA reads as TGTGCCACCAGCAGGGGAGTTTTCCAGAAAAAAAACATTCAGTACTTC. The whole variable domain, filled in from reference TRBV15 and TRBJ2-4, reads DAMVIQNPRYQVTQFGKPVTLSCSQTLNHNVMYWYQQKSSQAPKLLFHYYDKDFNNEADTPDNFQSRRPNTSFCFLDIRSPGLGDTAMYLCATSRGVFQKKNIQYFGAGTRLSVL.

The chain employs TRBV7-9 and TRBJ2-3, with TRBD2 identical over 12 bases. The CDR3 is 15 residues long. Germline V gene data show CDR1 as SEHNR and CDR2 as FQNEAQ (reference sequence). With V trimmed by 2 bases and J by 7 bases, 4 bases remained unmatched. The CDR3 sequence is CASSLLAGGLNTQYF. The DNA of the CDR3 is TGTGCCAGCAGCTTACTAGCGGGGGGGCTAAATACGCAGTATTTT.

This clone was seen a few times. The chain is built from TRBV20-1 and TRBJ2-3, with D unresolved. CDR3 length: 10 amino acids. Germline loops: CDR1 DFQATT, CDR2 SNEGSKA (reference sequence). With 7 bases removed from V and 5 bases from J, the gap between germline ends came to 7 bases. The CDR3 is CSVRRDTQYF. CDR3 DNA sequence: TGCAGTGTTCGTAGAGATACGCAGTATTTT.

The rearrangement links TRBV29-1 to TRBJ1-2; D is unclear. Per germline, CDR1 SQVTM and CDR2 ANQGSEA. This CDR3 is 12 amino acids long. V shed 4 bases and J shed 6 bases, with 12 bases lying between them. The CDR3 DNA reads as TGCAGCGTTGGCGACGGGTATGATGGCTACACCTTC. Translated: CSVGDGYDGYTF.

The chain joins TRBV9 to TRBJ1-1, with TRBD1 identical over 7 bases. The CDR3 length is 15 residues. Germline CDR1 reads SGDLS; CDR2 reads YYNGEE. V lost 3 bases, J lost 5 bases, and 10 bases stayed unmatched. CDR3 residues: CASSAAQGVPTEAFF. The CDR3 nucleotides are TGTGCCAGCAGCGCTGCTCAGGGGGTTCCGACTGAAGCTTTCTTT.

This clone occurred a few times. This chain's CDR3 is CAISESYSGTGNLGELFF. The DNA of the CDR3 is TGTGCCATCAGTGAGTCGTACTCCGGGACCGGCAATTTAGGGGAGCTGTTTTTT. The chain recombines TRBV10-3 with TRBJ2-2; D may be TRBD1 or TRBD2 (5 bases each). The CDR3 loop spans 18 amino acids. Between the trimmed V and J ends, which lost 0 bases and 8 bases, there was a span of 22 bases. CDR1 and CDR2 from the germline V gene are ENHRY and SYGVKD.

The CDR3 coding sequence is TGTGCCAGCAGTACCGGACAGGGGTGGAACATTCAGTACTTC. Protein: CASSTGQGWNIQYF. The chain links TRBV28 to TRBJ2-4; 9 nucleotides align to TRBD1. The junction had 6 bases not matched to a gene; V was cut back by 5 bases and J by 7 bases. The germline V gene has CDR1 MDHEN and CDR2 SYDVKM. This CDR3 region has 14 residues.

The chain links TRBV7-2 to TRBJ2-7; maybe TRBD1 (6 bases). The CDR3 has 13 residues. Trimming took 3 bases from V and 6 from J, leaving 12 bases between them. Germline V gene sequence: CDR1 SGHTA, CDR2 FQGNSA. CDR3 amino acids: CASSLGHSSEQYF. In DNA, the CDR3 is TGTGCCAGCAGCTTGGGACATTCATCCGAGCAGTACTTC.

The V gene is TRBV5-4, the J gene TRBJ2-3; D possibly uses TRBD1 or TRBD2 (7 bases each). CDR1 is SGHNT, CDR2 YYREEE, per germline (reference sequence). Trimming cost V 6 bases and J 12 bases, with 32 bases left between them. The CDR3 contains 17 residues. CDR3 nucleotides: TGTGCCAGCACCAGGGGGGGTAGTATGACCCCGAATCACTCACAGTATTTT. It specifies CASTRGGSMTPNHSQYF.

In its sample, this clone was seen a few times. The same CDR3 is also encoded by other DNA sequences in this sample. The genes are TRBV20-1 and TRBJ2-3; D gene ambiguous. The germline gives CDR1 DFQATT, CDR2 SNEGSKA (reference sequence). V gave up 5 bases and J gave up 3 bases, with 6 bases separating them. The CDR3 has 11 amino acids. CDR3 loop: CSARITDTQYF. The CDR3 region has the DNA TGCAGTGCTCGAATTACAGATACGCAGTATTTT.